These 18 T cell receptor beta chains originate from one sample sequenced in a study of blood T cell repertoires in COVID-19. Some clones are missing from TCRdb's copy, which holds only in-frame ones; the method was immunoSEQ multiplex PCR. Of around 76,000 clones in the sample, 81% were seen once. Sequencing was carried out using peripheral blood. The receptor source for this set is a woman aged 70-85 years with acute or convalescent COVID-19.

This chain links TRBV2 with TRBJ2-3, with D possibly matching TRBD2 (5 bases). With 6 bases removed from V and 2 bases from J, the gap between germline ends came to 15 bases. Germline values: CDR1 SNHLY, CDR2 FYNNEI. The CDR3 has 15 residues. The CDR3 region has the DNA TGTGCCAGCAGGGCCTACAGCGGTTCCACAGATACGCAGTATTTT. Amino acid sequence: CASRAYSGSTDTQYF.

CDR3 loop: CASRRTSQNEQFF. The CDR3 nucleotides read TGTGCCAGCAGAAGGACTAGTCAGAATGAGCAGTTCTTC. The chain uses TRBV6-5 and TRBJ2-1; 7 nucleotides match TRBD2. The CDR3 totals 13 residues. Looked up from germline, CDR1 is MNHEY and CDR2 is SVGAGI. The J segment lost 7 bases and the V segment lost 6 bases, leaving 6 bases of the junction unmatched.

This chain's CDR3 is CASGKGGMDYGYTF. The CDR3 coding sequence is TGTGCCAGCGGAAAGGGGGGGATGGACTATGGCTACACCTTC. The V and J genes are TRBV7-8 and TRBJ1-2; TRBD1 might be the D (6 bases). Germline CDR1 reads SGHVS; CDR2 reads FQNEAQ. The CDR3 runs to 14 residues. Trimming shortened V by 8 bases and J by 3 bases, and 16 bases separated the two germline ends.

This clone was seen a few times. The V gene is TRBV5-1, the J gene TRBJ2-7; D possibly corresponds to TRBD2 (6 bases). Trimming took off 2 bases at V and 0 bases at J, with 9 bases between the two ends. The CDR3 loop spans 14 amino acids. Germline V gives CDR1 SGHRS, CDR2 YFSETQ. CDR3 in amino acids: CASSFDGSSYEQYF. CDR3 nucleotides: TGCGCCAGCAGCTTTGACGGGAGCTCCTACGAGCAGTACTTC.

This chain joins TRBV3-1 (or the pseudogene TRBV3-2) and TRBJ2-7, with 11 nucleotides matching TRBD2. The V gene's germline CDR1 is LGHDT and CDR2 YNNKEL (reference sequence). This CDR3 spans 15 amino acids. The trim removed 3 bases at V and 3 bases at J, leaving 4 bases unmatched. The CDR3 DNA is TGTGCCAGCAGCCACCTGACTAGCGGGGACTACGAGCAGTACTTC. It codes for CASSHLTSGDYEQYF.

The CDR3 DNA sequence: TGCAGTGCTGAACAGAAAGAGACCCAGTACTTC. Encoded protein: CSAEQKETQYF. This chain connects TRBV20-1 to TRBJ2-5; D gene uncertain. V shed 5 bases and J shed 3 bases, with 7 bases lying between them. Per germline, CDR1 DFQATT and CDR2 SNEGSKA (reference sequence). CDR3 length equals 11 residues.

The chain employs TRBV11-2 and TRBJ2-3; D remains ambiguous. CDR1 is SGHAT, CDR2 FQNNGV, per germline. The CDR3 spans 13 residues. V was pared by 5 bases and J by 6 bases, with 12 bases between. CDR3 sequence: CASSPVSVDTQYF. Written as DNA, the CDR3 is TGTGCCAGCAGCCCCGTCAGCGTCGATACGCAGTATTTT.

The genes are TRBV7-6 and TRBJ2-7, with 8 bases fitting TRBD1. CDR1 and CDR2 from the germline V gene are SGHVS and FNYEAQ. CDR3 length: 16 amino acids. The V gene end was trimmed by 1 base and the J gene end by 2 bases; junction bases not matched to a gene: 7. In nucleotides, the CDR3 is TGTGCCAGCAGCTTAGGGGTAGGACAGGGTCCCTACGAGCAGTACTTC. Its protein is CASSLGVGQGPYEQYF.

The chain couples TRBV25-1 to TRBJ1-2; maybe TRBD1 (5 bases). Trimming pared 6 bases from V and 5 bases from J, leaving 13 bases between. The CDR3 totals 13 residues. CDR1 and CDR2 from the germline V gene are MGHDK and SYGVNS. The chain's CDR3 is CASSQGPSYGYTF. The CDR3, as DNA: TGTGCCAGCAGCCAGGGCCCGTCGTATGGCTACACCTTC.

The chain recombines TRBV15 with TRBJ2-1; 14 positions agree with TRBD2. In germline, CDR1 is LNHNV, CDR2 YYDKDF (reference sequence). The V and J ends lost 9 bases and 4 bases, in that order; junction bases with no gene match: 5. This CDR3 spans 15 amino acids. The CDR3, as DNA: TGTGCCACGAGGACTAGCGGGGGGCAGTACAATGAGCAGTTCTTC. Amino acid sequence: CATRTSGGQYNEQFF. Complete variable domain (other parts from reference TRBV15 and TRBJ2-1): DAMVIQNPRYQVTQFGKPVTLSCSQTLNHNVMYWYQQKSSQAPKLLFHYYDKDFNNEADTPDNFQSRRPNTSFCFLDIRSPGLGDTAMYLCATRTSGGQYNEQFFGPGTRLTVL.

This sequence joins TRBV7-2 and TRBJ1-2; D unresolved. V lost 3 bases and J lost 8, with 13 bases in between. The CDR3 length is 13 residues. Germline V gene data show CDR1 as SGHTA and CDR2 as FQGNSA. CDR3 loop: CASSFAENGGYTF. CDR3 bases: TGTGCCAGCAGCTTCGCGGAGAATGGCGGCTACACCTTC.

The J gene is TRBJ1-1, the V gene TRBV18; D is possibly TRBD1 (6 bases). CDR3 size: 15 residues. V was shortened by 0 bases and J by 1 base, with 9 bases between the two germline ends. Germline V gene data show CDR1 as KGHSH and CDR2 as LQKENI. The CDR3 is CASSPPMGANTEAFF. The CDR3 DNA reads as TGTGCCAGCTCACCACCGATGGGGGCGAACACTGAAGCTTTCTTT.

A few counts support this clone. One end of the junction fails to match germline, which may point to a read error. The gene calls are TRBV5-5 and TRBJ1-2; perhaps TRBD1 as D (6 bases). Looked up from germline, CDR1 is SGHKS and CDR2 is YYEKEE (reference sequence). The length of the CDR3 is 15 residues. CDR3: CASSLEGQQYYGYTF. Written as DNA, the CDR3 is TGTGCCAGCAGTTTGGAGGGACAACAGTACTATGGCTACACCTTC.

V usage is TRBV7-9 and J usage is TRBJ2-2; D is possibly TRBD2 (6 bases). Trimming took 1 base from V and 4 from J, leaving 10 bases between them. The germline V gene has CDR1 SEHNR and CDR2 FQNEAQ (reference sequence). This CDR3 is 15 amino acids long. The CDR3 here is CASSLGGGSTGELFF. DNA of the CDR3: TGTGCCAGCAGCTTAGGTGGGGGGTCCACCGGGGAGCTGTTTTTT.

The chain is built from TRBV28 and TRBJ1-5; D is undetermined. Trimming removed 8 bases at V and 1 base at J, with 6 bases between. CDR1 MDHEN and CDR2 SYDVKM come from the germline V gene. CDR3 length equals 12 residues. This chain's CDR3 is CASARSNQPQHF. In nucleotides, the CDR3 is TGTGCCAGCGCCCGGAGCAATCAGCCCCAGCATTTT. Using reference TRBV28 and TRBJ1-5 for the parts outside the CDR3, the full variable domain is DVKVTQSSRYLVKRTGEKVFLECVQDMDHENMFWYRQDPGLGLRLIYFSYDVKMKEKGDIPEGYSVSREKKERFSLILESASTNQTSMYLCASARSNQPQHFGDGTRLSIL.

This clone was recorded once. The J gene is TRBJ1-1, the V gene TRBV6-6, with a tentative D call TRBD1 (5 bases). CDR3 size: 12 residues. CDR1 MNHNY and CDR2 SVGAGI come from the germline V gene (reference sequence). Trimming shortened V by 8 bases and J by 6 bases, and 13 bases separated the two germline ends. The CDR3 sequence is CASDGGGSEAFF. CDR3 nucleotides: TGTGCCAGCGATGGGGGAGGCTCTGAAGCTTTCTTT.

The chain is built from TRBV7-9 and TRBJ2-7; 8 bases match TRBD2. The V gene's germline CDR1 is SEHNR and CDR2 FQNEAQ (reference sequence). The ends lost 5 bases at V and 1 base at J; junction bases unmatched: 4. The CDR3 totals 14 residues. The CDR3 loop reads CASSVSGSSYEQYF. Here the CDR3 DNA reads TGTGCCAGCAGCGTCAGCGGGAGTTCCTACGAGCAGTACTTC. The full variable domain, completed using reference TRBV7-9 and TRBJ2-7, is DTGVSQNPRHKITKRGQNVTFRCDPISEHNRLYWYRQTLGQGPEFLTYFQNEAQLEKSRLLSDRFSAERPKGSFSTLEIQRTEQGDSAMYLCASSVSGSSYEQYFGPGTRLTVT.

The rearrangement uses TRBV18 and TRBJ1-2; D is uncertain. The CDR3 totals 12 residues. V was clipped by 4 bases and J by 7 bases, with 10 bases between them. The germline CDR1 and CDR2 sequences are KGHSH and LQKENI. CDR3 coding DNA: TGTGCCAGCTCACTTCTCGCGGGTGGCTACACCTTC. This translates into CASSLLAGGYTF. Together with reference TRBV18 and TRBJ1-2, the CDR3 gives the full variable domain: NAGVMQNPRHLVRRRGQEARLRCSPMKGHSHVYWYRQLPEEGLKFMVYLQKENIIDESGMPKERFSAEFPKEGPSILRIQQVVRGDSAAYFCASSLLAGGYTFGSGTRLTVV.